This note documents a single T cell receptor beta chain sequence. The antigen is unknown. This sample is part of a study of cytomegalovirus exposure and HLA in healthy donors. Notes on the study in general: In a later analysis, across HLA loci, associated TCR counts were highest for DRB1, lowest for HLA-C. An ancestry cluster, one associated with Asian ancestry, reportedly showed fewer N-insertions than the approximately 670-donor mean in a later analysis. Prediction of most subjects' HLA-A and HLA-B alleles by TCR beta sequences was reportedly accurate.

60 Vbeta and 13 Jbeta primers were used in PCR. The table came from immunoSEQ multiplex PCR; TCRdb's copy has only in-frame clones and leaves some out. The data contain 100,000 to 120,000 clones, over 70% of them singletons. Regarding donors, all were healthy bone marrow donors. Germline-derived CDR1 and CDR2 are LNHDA and SQIVND (reference sequence). V was pared by 5 bases and J by 3 bases, with 13 bases between. The CDR3 consists of 14 residues. This rearrangement joins TRBV19 to TRBJ1-2; D is perhaps TRBD1 (5 bases). The material sequenced was PBMCs. The sequence came from a woman aged 40 to 50 in good health and CMV-seropositive. For the CDR3, the DNA is TGTGCCAGTAGTCCCTCGGGGGTGGACTATGGCTACACCTTC. Its protein is CASSPSGVDYGYTF.